This TCR beta chain was observed in a study of sequential checkpoint blockade in melanoma. Study background: Randomization was 1:1 between first-line nivolumab→ipilimumab and ipilimumab→nivolumab.

Assay used: immunoSEQ multiplex PCR; TCRdb lists only in-frame clones, some missing. The sample has about 17,000 clones; 60% to 70% are singletons. The treatment here: randomized to nivolumab then ipilimumab (arm A) or the reverse (arm B). No patient had prior DNA-damaging chemotherapy. Live CD3+CD8+ CD19− CD56− cells were sorted from PBMCs. Here the sequenced sample was CD8+ T cells sorted from blood (inferred from file names), taken from a patient given nivolumab and ipilimumab in sequence. This TCR came from a human donor with melanoma.

The CDR3 sequence: CASSPYDRVVANEQFF. The DNA for the CDR3 is TGTGCCAGCAGCCCATACGACAGGGTAGTAGCCAATGAGCAGTTCTTC. The chain combines TRBV11-1 with TRBJ2-1; 7 nucleotides agree with TRBD1. Germline-derived CDR1 and CDR2 are SGHAT and FQDESV (reference sequence). The CDR3 extends over 16 amino acids. The trim removed 5 bases at V and 6 bases at J, leaving 13 bases unmatched.